These 9 T cell receptor beta chains were all obtained from the same sample, sequenced in a study of cytomegalovirus exposure and HLA in healthy donors. Use of 60 Vbeta and 13 Jbeta primers characterized the PCR. The protocol was immunoSEQ multiplex PCR, while the TCRdb copy is restricted to in-frame clones and leaves out a portion. This table has approximately 180,000 clones, approximately 80% appearing once. Sequencing was carried out using PBMCs. All receptors derive from a woman aged 18-29 years in good health and CMV-seropositive.

V gene TRBV27 combines with J gene TRBJ1-1; 7 positions agree with TRBD1. The length of the CDR3 is 13 residues. Per the germline V gene, CDR1 is MNHEY and CDR2 is SMNVEV (reference sequence). The J segment lost 6 bases and the V segment lost 4 bases, leaving 5 bases of the junction unmatched. The CDR3 nucleotides read TGTGCCAGCAGTTACAGGGGTATCGCTGAAGCTTTCTTT. This gives the protein CASSYRGIAEAFF.

This chain joins TRBV4-3 and TRBJ2-2, with TRBD1 identical over 8 bases. The ends lost 0 bases at V and 4 bases at J; junction bases unmatched: 1. The CDR3 extends over 15 amino acids. Germline V gives CDR1 LGHNA, CDR2 YSLEER. CDR3 nucleotides: TGCGCCAGCAGCCAAGAAGGACAGGGCACCGGGGAGCTGTTTTTT. As protein: CASSQEGQGTGELFF.

This chain joins TRBV29-1 and TRBJ1-5; TRBD1 is a possible D gene (6 bases). Germline assignment: CDR1 SQVTM and CDR2 ANQGSEA. This CDR3 region has 14 residues. Between the trimmed V and J ends, which lost 4 bases and 3 bases, there was a span of 13 bases. The CDR3 sequence is CSVAVGQLNQPQHF. Here the CDR3 DNA reads TGCAGCGTTGCGGTCGGACAGCTCAATCAGCCCCAGCATTTT.

J is TRBJ1-3 and V is TRBV5-1, with 10 bases identical to TRBD1. The germline V gene encodes CDR1 SGHRS and CDR2 YFSETQ. The CDR3 runs to 16 residues. The V gene end was trimmed by 5 bases and the J gene end by 7 bases; junction bases not matched to a gene: 12. The CDR3 region is CASRTGGVSESNTIYF. The CDR3 DNA follows: TGCGCCAGCAGGACAGGGGGCGTATCAGAATCGAACACCATATATTTT.

The chain has TRBV6-6 and TRBJ2-7, with 8 bases lining up with TRBD1. CDR3 size: 14 residues. Germline assignment: CDR1 MNHNY and CDR2 SVGAGI (reference sequence). V lost 0 bases, J lost 6 bases, and 4 bases stayed unmatched. The CDR3 sequence is CASSYSNRGSEQYF. In DNA form, the CDR3 reads TGTGCCAGCAGTTACTCGAACAGGGGGAGCGAGCAGTACTTC.

This clone was picked up a small number of times. The chain employs TRBV6-5 and TRBJ1-1; D not certain. The CDR3 sequence is 14 residues long. Looked up from germline, CDR1 is MNHEY and CDR2 is SVGAGI. V lost 2 bases to trimming and J lost 1 base, with 8 bases between them. The CDR3 protein is CASSYSSENTEAFF. CDR3 coding DNA: TGTGCCAGCAGTTACAGTTCAGAGAACACTGAAGCTTTCTTT.

The J gene is TRBJ2-7, the V gene TRBV6-5; 9 bases align to TRBD1. The trim removed 10 bases at V and 5 bases at J, leaving 3 bases unmatched. CDR1 is MNHEY and CDR2 is SVGAGI in the germline V gene. The CDR3 extends over 11 amino acids. CDR3 sequence reads: CATWTGDEQYF. CDR3 coding DNA: TGTGCCACCTGGACAGGGGACGAGCAGTACTTC.

This chain's CDR3 is CASSEGQVNTEAFF. The DNA for the CDR3 is TGTGCCAGCAGTGAAGGGCAGGTGAACACTGAAGCTTTCTTT. This rearrangement joins TRBV6-1 to TRBJ1-1; no definite D call. The germline V gene encodes CDR1 MNHNS and CDR2 SASEGT. The germline V and J ends were trimmed by 1 base and 0 bases, with 6 bases remaining between them. The CDR3 has 14 amino acids.

The chain recombines TRBV4-1 with TRBJ2-7, with 8 positions matching TRBD2. Trimming cost V 1 base and J 4 bases; bases outside gene matches: 6. CDR1 MGHRA and CDR2 YSYEKL come from the germline V gene. This CDR3 spans 15 amino acids. The CDR3 DNA is TGCGCCAGCAGCCAAGTTCAGCGGGGGCGGTACGAGCAGTACTTC. Protein sequence: CASSQVQRGRYEQYF.